The T cell receptor (beta chain) described here comes from a study of type 1 regulatory T cells (TCRdb year 2021). Background on the whole study: An in vitro protocol by which a Tr1-enriched, alloantigen-specific CD4 T cell product named T-allo10 was generated was characterized in the study. T-allo10 was being tested clinically in patients with hematological malignancies who were undergoing allogeneic hematopoietic stem cell transplantation. What the authors observed across the whole study: Compared with non-Tr1 cells, Tr1 cells had a TCR repertoire that was more restricted, a finding the study read as clonal expansion induced by alloantigen.

CDR1 is given as SGHTA and CDR2 as FQGNSA, both from the germline V gene. V is clipped by 2 bases and J by 2 bases, and the sequence between their germline boundaries is 13 bases long. The CDR3 runs 15 residues from the cysteine to the phenylalanine. Only CDR3 DNA remains: 45 bases, in frame from the first base. This clonotype was counted a few times. No cognate antigen has been identified for it. No much larger clone exists at a distance of one base, and base qualities are not known. The sequencer was an Illumina MiSeq. TCRdb reprocessed the public reads (quality trimming at Q25 with fastp, clone calling with MiXCR) and kept in-frame beta chains. Entries that share a CDR3 protein sequence are merged under the most common genes and DNA. Recorded for this sample are roughly 65,000 distinct CDR3 sequences; approximately 47% of them occurred a single time. The ten most abundant clones make up more than 2% of the sample.

The chain is encoded by TRBV7-2 joined to TRBJ2-7, and perhaps TRBD1 as D gene, on 6 matching bases. Sequencing was performed on cultured non-Tr1 T cells, either the whole culture or a sorted T cell fraction (not recorded which). The cell subset or site label, read with the paper, signifies: non-Tr1 population from the T-allo10 product. The TCR was taken from a human donor in good health. The encoded CDR3 is CASSLSGQGTYEQYF. The sequence in DNA is TGTGCCAGCAGCTTATCGGGGCAGGGGACCTACGAGCAGTACTTC.